The present TCR beta chain was sequenced within a study of blood T cell repertoires in COVID-19. Those who participated ranged in age from roughly 18 to 89 years and resided in about two dozen US areas. Symptom resolution, clearance, or two negative PCRs marked donors in Cohort 3 as recovered. Data came from immunoSEQ multiplex PCR; TCRdb stores just in-frame clones and leaves some out. The profile shows more than 250,000 clones, approximately 83% of them singletons. V dropped 0 bases and J dropped 2; count of bases not matched to a gene: 5. Germline assignment: CDR1 SGDLS and CDR2 YYNGEE. This CDR3 is built from 15 residues.

The rearrangement joins TRBV9 to TRBJ2-7; 7 nucleotides agree with TRBD1. Sequenced material: PBMCs or T cells enriched from blood (not recorded which). This TCR was sampled from a man younger than 45 who had recovered from COVID-19. The CDR3, as DNA: TGTGCCAGCAGCGTAGGGGACAGACCTCCCTACGAGCAGTACTTC. This sequence encodes CASSVGDRPPYEQYF.